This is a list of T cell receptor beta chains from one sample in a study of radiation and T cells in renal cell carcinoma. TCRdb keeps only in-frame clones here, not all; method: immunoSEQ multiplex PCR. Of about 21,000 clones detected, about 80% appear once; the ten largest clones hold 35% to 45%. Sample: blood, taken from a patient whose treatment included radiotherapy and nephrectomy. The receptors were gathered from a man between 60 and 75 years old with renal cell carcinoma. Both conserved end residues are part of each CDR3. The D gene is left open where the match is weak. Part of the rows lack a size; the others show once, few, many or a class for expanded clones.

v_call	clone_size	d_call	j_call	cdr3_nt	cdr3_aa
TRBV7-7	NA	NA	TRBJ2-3	TGTGCCAGCAGCCCCTTGGGGCTCAGCACAGATACGCAGTATTTT	CASSPLGLSTDTQYF
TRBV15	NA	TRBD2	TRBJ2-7	TGTGCCACCAGCAGAGGGGGTTTCTTGGGACTAGCGGGAGCTTACGAGCAGTACTTC	CATSRGGFLGLAGAYEQYF
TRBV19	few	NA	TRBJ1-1	TGTGCCACCGCCCCCGCGGCGAACACTGAAGCTTTCTTT	CATAPAANTEAFF
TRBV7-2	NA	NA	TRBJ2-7	TGTGCCAGCAGCCGGCAGGGTGGGAGCTCCTACGAGCAGTACTTC	CASSRQGGSSYEQYF
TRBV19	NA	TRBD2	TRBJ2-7	TGTGCCAGTAGTTCGGGACTAGCGGGAGGGCTTAATTACGAGCAGTACTTC	CASSSGLAGGLNYEQYF
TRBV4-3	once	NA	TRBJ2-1	TGCGCCAGCAGCCAGGGGGGATTGGCAGTCTCCTACAATGAGCAGTTCTTC	CASSQGGLAVSYNEQFF
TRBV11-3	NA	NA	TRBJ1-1	TGTGCCAGCAGCCCCGGGCAGGGTAGGACTGAAGCTTTCTTT	CASSPGQGRTEAFF
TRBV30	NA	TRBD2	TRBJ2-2	TGTGCCTGGAGTTTTAGCGGGGCCGGGGAGCTGTTTTTT	CAWSFSGAGELFF
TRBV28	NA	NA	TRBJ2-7	TGTGCCAGCAGTACGCCTGGAGAGCAGTACTTC	CASSTPGEQYF
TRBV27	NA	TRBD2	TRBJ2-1	TGTGCCAGCAGTTGGGAGCGGGAGAGCTCCTACAATGAGCAGTTCTTC	CASSWERESSYNEQFF
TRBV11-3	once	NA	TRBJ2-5	TGTGCCAGCAGCCCTAACGGGGAGACCCAGTACTTC	CASSPNGETQYF
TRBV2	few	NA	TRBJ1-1	TGTGCCAGCAGCCAGGACAGAGGTGGTGGTGAAGCTTTCTTT	CASSQDRGGGEAFF
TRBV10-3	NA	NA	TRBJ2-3	TGTGCCATCAGTGTGCCAGGCACAGATACGCAGTATTTT	CAISVPGTDTQYF
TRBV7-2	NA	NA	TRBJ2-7	TGTGCCAGCAGCTTAGAATCGAGGGTTCCCCCCTACGAGCAGTACTTC	CASSLESRVPPYEQYF
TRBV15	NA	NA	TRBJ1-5	TGTGCCACCAGCAGAACCTCCGGGACCCAAAAAAGGCAGCCCCAGCATTTT	CATSRTSGTQKRQPQHF
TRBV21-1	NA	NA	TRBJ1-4	TGTGCCAGCAGCAAAGCGAAGGAGACAGGGCTGGCTGAAAAACTGTTTTTT	CASSKAKETGLAEKLFF
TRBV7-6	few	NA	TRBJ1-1	TGTGCCAGCAGCCCGGGACGGACCGCCTCTACGGCTTTCTTT	CASSPGRTASTAFF
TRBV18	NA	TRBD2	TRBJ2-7	TGTGCCAGCTCACCACGGGCGGGAGGGCCCTACGAGCAGTACTTC	CASSPRAGGPYEQYF
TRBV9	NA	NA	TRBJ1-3	TGTGCCAGCAGCGTAGGCCAGACCGGCTCTGGAAACACCATATATTTT	CASSVGQTGSGNTIYF
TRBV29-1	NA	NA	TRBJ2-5	TGCAGCGTTGCCGGCGGACAAGAGACCCAGTACTTC	CSVAGGQETQYF
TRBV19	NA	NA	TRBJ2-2	TGTGCCAGTAGTATTACGGCTTCCGGGGAGCTGTTTTTT	CASSITASGELFF
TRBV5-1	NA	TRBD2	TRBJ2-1	TGCGCCAGCAGCTGGGCCGTGGCGGGAGGGATGTATGAGCAGTTCTTC	CASSWAVAGGMYEQFF
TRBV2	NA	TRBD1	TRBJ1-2	TGTGCCAGCAACCCGGACAGGGAACGCGGCTACACCTTC	CASNPDRERGYTF